The 19 T cell receptor beta chains in this list originate from one sample, sequenced in a study of blood T cell repertoires in COVID-19. Sequencing was performed with immunoSEQ multiplex PCR; in TCRdb, only in-frame clones are kept and a portion is missing. The sample includes a few hundred thousand clones, approximately 88% seen only once; the top ten take roughly an eighth. The source material was peripheral blood. These receptors all stem from a woman in her fifties or sixties with COVID-19, enrolled during active disease.

This chain uses TRBV5-4 with TRBJ1-3; 8 nucleotides agree with TRBD1. Germline V gene lookup returns CDR1 SGHNT and CDR2 YYREEE (reference sequence). With 0 bases clipped from V and 0 bases from J, the junction kept 5 bases outside the gene matches. The length of the CDR3 is 17 residues. This CDR3 is CASSLAGQGFSGNTIYF. The DNA for the CDR3 is TGTGCCAGCAGCTTGGCCGGACAGGGCTTCTCTGGAAACACCATATATTTT.

The chain recombines TRBV5-1 with TRBJ1-2; 7 bases agree with TRBD1. V lost 6 bases, J lost 3 bases, and 14 bases stayed unmatched. CDR3 size: 16 residues. Germline-derived CDR1 and CDR2 are SGHRS and YFSETQ. The CDR3 is CASTPGGSMLYYGYTF. DNA for the CDR3: TGCGCCAGCACGCCAGGGGGGTCTATGCTATACTATGGCTACACCTTC.

The rearrangement joins TRBV25-1 to TRBJ1-6; D is possibly TRBD1 (5 bases). CDR1 is MGHDK, CDR2 SYGVNS, per germline. The CDR3 is 17 residues long. Trimming removed 3 bases from V and 0 bases from J, with 12 bases in between. CDR3 coding DNA: TGTGCCAGCAGTGAGTCGACAGACAGCTCCTATAATTCACCCCTCCACTTT. Translated, it gives CASSESTDSSYNSPLHF.

V gene TRBV7-3 combines with J gene TRBJ2-1; 8 nucleotides line up with TRBD2. This CDR3 spans 14 amino acids. The germline V gene encodes CDR1 SGHTA and CDR2 FQGTGA. Trimming at V came to 5 bases and at J to 3 bases, leaving 3 bases not matched to a gene. The CDR3 DNA sequence: TGTGCCAGCAGCCCGGGACTAGGCTACAATGAGCAGTTCTTC. Amino acids: CASSPGLGYNEQFF.

CDR3 sequence (DNA): TGTGCCAGCACTGGGACAGGTTTTTACGAGCAGTACTTC. Protein product: CASTGTGFYEQYF. The rearrangement joins TRBV28 to TRBJ2-7, with TRBD1 identical over 8 bases. In germline, CDR1 is MDHEN, CDR2 SYDVKM. V was pared by 7 bases and J by 4 bases, with 6 bases of the junction left unmatched. CDR3 length: 13 amino acids.

The V call is TRBV3-1 (or the pseudogene TRBV3-2), the J call TRBJ1-3, with D uncertain. Germline-derived CDR1 and CDR2 are LGHDT and YNNKEL (reference sequence). The germline V and J ends were trimmed by 4 bases and 8 bases, with 18 bases remaining between them. The CDR3 sequence is 15 residues long. The CDR3 DNA reads as TGTGCCAGCAGCCTCAATCGGCGGAGCGCGGACACCATATATTTT. Translation: CASSLNRRSADTIYF.

The rearrangement links TRBV6-5 to TRBJ2-7; possibly TRBD2 for D (6 bases). V shed 1 base and J shed 3 bases, with 16 bases lying between them. The germline gives CDR1 MNHEY, CDR2 SVGAGI. The CDR3 covers 16 residues. The chain's CDR3 is CASSYFARDFNYEQYF. In nucleotides, the CDR3 is TGTGCCAGCAGTTACTTTGCCCGGGACTTCAACTACGAGCAGTACTTC.

The chain links TRBV5-6 to TRBJ1-2, with a tentative D call TRBD1 (6 bases). Germline CDR1 reads SGHDT; CDR2 reads YYEEEE. V lost 3 bases and J 5 bases, leaving 11 bases between the germline ends. The CDR3 covers 13 residues. CDR3 region: CASSYSGTYGYTF. The DNA of the CDR3 is TGTGCCAGCAGCTACTCCGGGACATATGGCTACACCTTC.

The rearrangement joins TRBV10-3 to TRBJ2-7; D unresolved. Trimming stripped 8 bases from V and 3 bases from J, with 14 bases between. Germline CDR1 is ENHRY and CDR2 is SYGVKD. This CDR3 has 13 amino acids. Here the CDR3 reads CAIGRRQNYEQYF. The CDR3 nucleotides are TGTGCCATCGGGCGAAGGCAGAACTACGAGCAGTACTTC.

The CDR3 spells CASSPGQGRVNTEAFF. The CDR3 coding sequence is TGTGCCAGCAGCCCCGGGCAGGGGCGAGTGAACACTGAAGCTTTCTTT. The rearrangement links TRBV7-8 to TRBJ1-1; D possibly corresponds to TRBD1 (6 bases). Germline CDR1 and CDR2: SGHVS and FQNEAQ. Trimming took off 5 bases at V and 0 bases at J, with 16 bases between the two ends. The CDR3 length is 16 residues.

The genes are TRBV2 and TRBJ2-4, with no clear D. With the DNA end fitting TRBJ2-7 better, the J assignment may be wrong. Per the germline V gene, CDR1 is SNHLY and CDR2 is FYNNEI. The CDR3 is 13 residues long. CDR3 coding DNA: TGTGCCAGCAGTGAAGCGGCACAGACCGAGCAGTACTTC. The encoded protein is CASSEAAQTEQYF.

The chain couples TRBV11-3 to TRBJ2-3, with 8 nucleotides matching TRBD2. The CDR3 covers 18 residues. CDR1 and CDR2 from the germline V gene are SGHNT and YENEEA. V was pared by 4 bases and J by 2 bases, with 14 bases of the junction left unmatched. This CDR3 is CASSSGRVSGDTTDTQYF. Here the CDR3 DNA reads TGTGCCAGCAGCTCTGGGAGAGTTAGCGGGGACACCACAGATACGCAGTATTTT.

The chain links TRBV27 to TRBJ2-3; TRBD1 might be the D (5 bases). Trimming took 8 bases from V and 3 from J, leaving 15 bases between them. Germline CDR1 is MNHEY and CDR2 is SMNVEV (reference sequence). The length of the CDR3 is 14 residues. CDR3 coding DNA: TGTGCCAGCTATCGAAGGGGCCAAACAGATACGCAGTATTTT. Its protein is CASYRRGQTDTQYF.

The chain is built from TRBV18 and TRBJ2-7; 7 bases fit TRBD1. This CDR3 is built from 14 residues. V lost 2 bases to trimming and J lost 3 bases; unmatched junction nucleotides: 4. The germline V gene encodes CDR1 KGHSH and CDR2 LQKENI. The CDR3 DNA reads TGTGCCAGCTCACCAGAGGGGGCACACTACGAGCAGTACTTC. Translation gives CASSPEGAHYEQYF.

V and J are TRBV10-2 and TRBJ2-7, with D possibly TRBD1 on 6 matching bases. The CDR3 is 12 residues long. V lost 3 bases and J 4 bases, leaving 7 bases between the germline ends. Germline V CDR1 and CDR2: WSHSY, SAAADI. The CDR3 sequence: CASSDQGYEQYF. The CDR3 DNA sequence: TGCGCCAGCAGTGACCAGGGGTACGAGCAGTACTTC.

The rearrangement links TRBV9 to TRBJ2-3; D gene ambiguous. Trimming removed 3 bases from V and 6 bases from J, with 14 bases in between. Germline loops: CDR1 SGDLS, CDR2 YYNGEE. The CDR3 consists of 14 residues. The CDR3 DNA follows: TGTGCCAGCAGCGCCCTTAGCCTTGGGGATACGCAGTATTTT. Protein product: CASSALSLGDTQYF.

The chain uses TRBV6-5 and TRBJ1-2; 8 bases are a match to TRBD1. V shed 6 bases and J 7 bases; nucleotides not matched to a gene: 13. The CDR3 runs to 15 residues. Germline-derived CDR1 and CDR2 are MNHEY and SVGAGI. CDR3 nucleotide sequence: TGTGCCAGCAGCCGCCAAGGACAGGGAGGATCTGGCTACACCTTC. This encodes CASSRQGQGGSGYTF.

The chain recombines TRBV12-3 or TRBV12-4 with TRBJ1-6, with 9 bases lining up with TRBD1. V shed 8 bases, J shed 7 bases, and the junction held 3 bases outside the gene matches. The CDR3 runs 13 residues. The CDR3 DNA is TGTGCCAGCCGGACAGGGGAAAATTCACCCCTCCACTTT. It translates to CASRTGENSPLHF.

The chain carries TRBV11-2 and TRBJ2-2, with 8 bases identical to TRBD2. V was clipped by 4 bases and J by 4 bases; unmatched bases: 11. The germline V gene has CDR1 SGHAT and CDR2 FQNNGV. The CDR3 runs to 17 residues. This CDR3 reads CASSYVVSGGFTGELFF. As DNA, the CDR3 is TGTGCCAGCAGCTACGTAGTGAGCGGGGGATTCACCGGGGAGCTGTTTTTT.